This TCR beta chain was found in a study of Ad26.COV2.S vaccination and SARS-CoV-2 variants. The wider study: The Ad26.COV2.S arm of the COV1001 trial was where the donor was placed.

Documented treatment: about 20 received Ad26.COV2.S at low or high dose, single or two shots; several received placebo; per-sample allocation not given. After the first vaccine or placebo injection, samples were drawn on day 63. Boston hosted the donor, who was an adult aged 18-55 years. Per the germline V gene, CDR1 is KGHSH and CDR2 is LQKENI. CDR3 length equals 19 residues. Trimming cost V 3 bases and J 0 bases; bases outside gene matches: 9. Repertoires were generated with immunoSEQ multiplex PCR, while TCRdb's copy carries only in-frame clones and drops some. The sample includes about half a million clones, roughly nine tenths of them seen just once.

The sample here was peripheral blood, taken in a trial of Ad26.COV2.S vaccine versus placebo. The receptor was isolated from a person aged 18-60 years who received the Ad26.COV2.S COVID-19 vaccine or a placebo. The chain links TRBV18 to TRBJ2-6; 9 nucleotides line up with TRBD1. The CDR3 spells CASSPGTGTGYSGANVLTF. Written as DNA, the CDR3 is TGTGCCAGCTCACCGGGGACCGGGACAGGGTACTCTGGGGCCAACGTCCTGACTTTC. Filled out from reference TRBV18 and TRBJ2-6, the complete variable domain reads NAGVMQNPRHLVRRRGQEARLRCSPMKGHSHVYWYRQLPEEGLKFMVYLQKENIIDESGMPKERFSAEFPKEGPSILRIQQVVRGDSAAYFCASSPGTGTGYSGANVLTFGAGSRLTVL.